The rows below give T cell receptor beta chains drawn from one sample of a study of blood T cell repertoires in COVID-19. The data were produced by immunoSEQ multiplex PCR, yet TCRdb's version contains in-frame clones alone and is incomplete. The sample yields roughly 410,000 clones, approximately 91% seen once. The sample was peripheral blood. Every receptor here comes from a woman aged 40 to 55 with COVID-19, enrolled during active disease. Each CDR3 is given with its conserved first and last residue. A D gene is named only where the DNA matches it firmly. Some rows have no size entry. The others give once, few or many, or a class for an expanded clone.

CDR3: CSVELDRGTEAFF; DNA: TGCAGCGTTGAACTTGACAGGGGCACTGAAGCTTTCTTT; J: TRBJ1-1; V: TRBV29-1; D: TRBD1; size: .
CDR3: CASSLSRSNEQFF; DNA: TGTGCCAGCAGCTTATCCCGGAGCAATGAGCAGTTCTTC; J: TRBJ2-1; V: TRBV7-2; D: .; size: .
CDR3: CASSPLDRNTEAFF; DNA: TGTGCCAGCTCACCACTGGACAGGAACACTGAAGCTTTCTTT; J: TRBJ1-1; V: TRBV18; D: .; size: .
CDR3: CASSIKGVNPYEQYF; DNA: TGTGCCAGTAGTATCAAGGGGGTCAATCCCTACGAGCAGTACTTC; J: TRBJ2-7; V: TRBV19; D: .; size: .
CDR3: CASSLEGLSNQPQHF; DNA: TGTGCCAGCAGCTTGGAGGGGCTTAGCAATCAGCCCCAGCATTTT; J: TRBJ1-5; V: TRBV5-5; D: .; size: .
CDR3: CASSFRGQGYTEAFF; DNA: TGTGCCAGCAGCTTTAGAGGACAGGGATACACTGAAGCTTTCTTT; J: TRBJ1-1; V: TRBV12-1; D: .; size: once
CDR3: CASTSSMAGGNTIYF; DNA: TGTGCCAGCACCTCCTCTATGGCAGGAGGAAACACCATATATTTT; J: TRBJ1-3; V: TRBV6-1; D: .; size: .
CDR3: CASSRSGQGDVRTEAFF; DNA: TGTGCCAGCAGCCGATCCGGACAGGGAGATGTTCGCACTGAAGCTTTCTTT; J: TRBJ1-1; V: TRBV5-5; D: TRBD1; size: .
CDR3: CASSRDRGSGYTF; DNA: TGTGCCAGCTCACGTGACAGGGGAAGTGGCTACACCTTC; J: TRBJ1-2; V: TRBV18; D: TRBD1; size: .
CDR3: CASSPTGVGDTQYF; DNA: TGTGCCAGCAGTCCCACAGGGGTAGGAGATACGCAGTATTTT; J: TRBJ2-3; V: TRBV28; D: TRBD1; size: .
CDR3: CSASPGLGGDTQYF; DNA: TGCAGTGCTAGTCCTGGACTAGGGGGGGATACGCAGTATTTT; J: TRBJ2-3; V: TRBV20-1; D: .; size: .
CDR3: CAISETSVYNEQFF; DNA: TGTGCCATCAGTGAAACTAGCGTCTACAATGAGCAGTTCTTC; J: TRBJ2-1; V: TRBV10-3; D: TRBD2; size: .
CDR3: CASSQDNGLAGVNTEAFF; DNA: TGCGCCAGCAGCCAAGATAACGGGTTGGCAGGGGTGAACACTGAAGCTTTCTTT; J: TRBJ1-1; V: TRBV4-1; D: .; size: .
CDR3: CASLAQRSGRFGGYTF; DNA: TGTGCCAGTCTTGCCCAGAGGTCCGGAAGGTTTGGTGGCTACACCTTC; J: TRBJ1-2; V: TRBV19; D: .; size: .
CDR3: CSALGGYEQYF; DNA: TGCAGTGCTCTCGGGGGGTACGAGCAGTACTTC; J: TRBJ2-7; V: TRBV20-1; D: TRBD2; size: .
CDR3: CSVSQTAPNTEAFF; DNA: TGCAGCGTTTCACAGACAGCCCCGAACACTGAAGCTTTCTTT; J: TRBJ1-1; V: TRBV29-1; D: .; size: .
CDR3: CASSYDAWGRYGEGETQYF; DNA: TGTGCCAGCAGTTACGACGCTTGGGGGCGCTACGGCGAAGGAGAGACCCAGTACTTC; J: TRBJ2-5; V: TRBV6-2/TRBV6-3; D: .; size: .
CDR3: CAISESGAGLNTEAFF; DNA: TGTGCCATCAGTGAGTCAGGAGCAGGGCTGAACACTGAAGCTTTCTTT; J: TRBJ1-1; V: TRBV10-3; D: .; size: .
CDR3: CASSGTENTEAFF; DNA: TGTGCCAGCAGTGGGACAGAGAACACTGAAGCTTTCTTT; J: TRBJ1-1; V: TRBV28; D: TRBD1; size: .
CDR3: CASSINRRDQPQHF; DNA: TGTGCCAGTAGTATTAACAGGAGAGATCAGCCCCAGCATTTT; J: TRBJ1-5; V: TRBV19; D: .; size: .
CDR3: CASSLSGGGETQYF; DNA: TGTGCCAGCAGTTTATCCGGCGGGGGAGAGACCCAGTACTTC; J: TRBJ2-5; V: TRBV28; D: TRBD2; size: .
CDR3: CASSWQQAGGLYEQYF; DNA: TGCGCCAGCAGCTGGCAGCAGGCAGGGGGTCTATACGAGCAGTACTTC; J: TRBJ2-7; V: TRBV5-1; D: TRBD1; size: .
CDR3: CASSALGGTTDTQYF; DNA: TGTGCCAGCAGTGCCCTGGGGGGGACCACAGATACGCAGTATTTT; J: TRBJ2-3; V: TRBV2; D: TRBD2; size: few